This TCR beta chain was identified in a study of control samples from healthy donors and cancer patients (dated by TCRdb to 2019 to 2021). A remark on this clone: Its specific antigen is unknown. No much larger clone exists at a distance of one base, and base qualities are not known.

The method was the immunoSEQ multiplex PCR assay. Here the immuneACCESS table is served through TCRdb, limited to in-frame sequences with V and J called. Missing clones are a known gap in these copies; in checked studies unresolved V genes cover under half, and the rest lacks a known reason. The sample table contains tens of thousands of clones; only one count was recorded for about 93% of them. Jointly, the top ten make up 23% of the sample. Inclusive of the bounding cysteine and phenylalanine, the CDR3 is 12 residues long. Just the 36-base CDR3 DNA is kept, in frame starting at base 1. The germline ends are 6 bases apart after V is trimmed by 2 bases and J by 8 bases.

The TCR originated in a woman aged 45 to 65 with head and neck cancer. This chain is built from TRBV12-3 or TRBV12-4 and TRBJ1-4; the D gene remains uncertain. The sequenced sample was PBMCs. The DNA sequence reads TGTGCCAGCAGTTTAAACCCCGAAAAACTGTTTTTT. Its protein product is CASSLNPEKLFF.